The 23 T cell receptor beta chains in this list originate from one sample, sequenced in a study of cytomegalovirus exposure and HLA in healthy donors. It was with 60 Vbeta and 13 Jbeta primers that the PCR ran. The repertoire was sequenced with immunoSEQ multiplex PCR; TCRdb's copy has only in-frame clones and lacks some. The profile covers over 95,000 clones, with about 64% appearing a single time and about 8.5% taken by the ten largest. Source material: PBMCs. These receptors were obtained from a man aged 18 to 30 in good health and CMV-seropositive.

The gene calls are TRBV15 and TRBJ1-4; D perhaps matches TRBD1 (5 bases). The V end was cut by 3 bases, the J end by 8 bases, with 16 bases between. The CDR3 runs 15 residues. CDR1 and CDR2 (germline): LNHNV, YYDKDF (reference sequence). The CDR3 loop reads CATSRYRLSAEKLFF. The DNA of the CDR3 is TGTGCCACCAGCAGGTACAGGCTTTCAGCGGAAAAACTGTTTTTT.

This clone was seen a handful of times. V is TRBV4-1 and J is TRBJ2-6; TRBD1 matches at 10 bases. Germline CDR1 MGHRA, CDR2 YSYEKL. J gave up 2 bases and V 1 base, and 2 bases lay outside the gene matches. The CDR3 is 17 amino acids. CDR3 amino acids: CASSQGQGAAGANVLTF. The CDR3 bases are TGCGCCAGCAGCCAAGGACAGGGGGCGGCTGGGGCCAACGTCCTGACTTTC.

The chain couples TRBV5-1 to TRBJ1-1; D may be TRBD1 (6 bases). With 0 bases removed from V and 5 bases from J, the gap between germline ends came to 11 bases. The CDR3 length is 14 residues. Germline CDR1 is SGHRS and CDR2 is YFSETQ. The CDR3 DNA reads TGCGCCAGCAGCTTGGGGGGGGGCTTTACTGAAGCTTTCTTT. This codes for CASSLGGGFTEAFF.

This chain links TRBV5-1 with TRBJ1-6; 9 nucleotides agree with TRBD1. Germline V gene sequence: CDR1 SGHRS, CDR2 YFSETQ. J lost 14 bases, V lost 0 bases, and 15 bases had no gene match. The CDR3 covers 17 residues. The CDR3 sequence: CASSLALGDRAVSALHF. CDR3 DNA: TGCGCCAGCAGCTTGGCCTTAGGGGACAGGGCAGTCTCAGCCCTCCACTTT.

The rearrangement uses TRBV30 and TRBJ2-5, with unresolved D. V was clipped by 3 bases and J by 5 bases, with 10 bases between them. Germline values: CDR1 GTSNPN, CDR2 SVGIG (reference sequence). The CDR3 runs 12 residues. The CDR3 is CAWSPGSETQYF. CDR3 in DNA: TGTGCCTGGAGCCCCGGGTCTGAGACCCAGTACTTC.

The chain combines TRBV19 with TRBJ2-2, with D possibly matching TRBD2 (6 bases). Germline-derived CDR1 and CDR2 are LNHDA and SQIVND (reference sequence). V dropped 0 bases and J dropped 0 bases, with 8 bases sitting between them. The CDR3 runs 16 residues. The CDR3 region has the DNA TGTGCCAGTAGTATAGATGGGGGGTCGAACACCGGGGAGCTGTTTTTT. It translates to CASSIDGGSNTGELFF.

The chain employs TRBV6-5 and TRBJ1-2; D not resolved. Deletions cut 2 bases from V and 7 bases from J, with 11 bases between. Germline V gene data show CDR1 as MNHEY and CDR2 as SVGAGI. This CDR3 region has 13 residues. This CDR3 is CASSYGQAGGYTF. The DNA of the CDR3 is TGTGCCAGCAGTTACGGGCAGGCCGGTGGCTACACCTTC.

The V and J genes are TRBV6-1 and TRBJ1-1, with D tentatively TRBD1 (5 bases). V dropped 7 bases and J dropped 1 base, with 13 bases sitting between them. CDR1 and CDR2 (germline): MNHNS, SASEGT. This CDR3 comprises 14 residues. The CDR3 DNA follows: TGTGCCAGCACCCCGGGGGGAAGGAACACTGAAGCTTTCTTT. Translating it yields CASTPGGRNTEAFF.

The chain employs TRBV7-9 and TRBJ1-2; no clear D gene. This CDR3 has 14 residues. Trimming stripped 1 base from V and 0 bases from J, with 6 bases between. Per germline, CDR1 SEHNR and CDR2 FQNEAQ (reference sequence). CDR3 region: CASSLGQTNYGYTF. The CDR3 DNA reads TGTGCCAGCAGCTTAGGTCAAACTAACTATGGCTACACCTTC.

The chain employs TRBV6-1 and TRBJ1-2, with 8 bases lining up with TRBD1. The CDR3 covers 17 residues. The germline CDR1 and CDR2 sequences are MNHNS and SASEGT. V trimming: 1 base; J trimming: 4 bases; junction bases outside the gene matches: 11. CDR3 region: CASSEEDGTGGGYGYTF. CDR3 DNA sequence: TGTGCCAGCAGTGAAGAAGACGGAACAGGGGGGGGCTATGGCTACACCTTC.

V and J are TRBV5-1 and TRBJ2-3, with D maybe TRBD1 (6 bases). Trimming cost V 0 bases and J 6 bases, with 14 bases left between them. This CDR3 contains 15 residues. The germline V gene has CDR1 SGHRS and CDR2 YFSETQ. CDR3 protein: CASSLVGQGKDTQYF. The CDR3 DNA sequence: TGCGCCAGCAGCTTGGTGGGGCAGGGGAAGGATACGCAGTATTTT.

This clone appeared a single time. CDR3 amino acids: CASSDQRGGPYEQYV. DNA for the CDR3: TGTGCCAGCAGTGACCAGCGGGGGGGCCCTTACGAGCAGTACGTC. The chain is built from TRBV6-1 and TRBJ2-7; 10 bases line up with TRBD2. The J segment lost 4 bases and the V segment lost 3 bases, leaving 6 bases of the junction unmatched. Germline V CDR1 and CDR2: MNHNS, SASEGT. The CDR3 runs 15 residues.

V gene TRBV7-9 combines with J gene TRBJ2-5, with D possibly being TRBD1 (6 bases). V shed 1 base and J shed 2 bases, with 11 bases lying between them. In germline, CDR1 is SEHNR, CDR2 FQNEAQ (reference sequence). The CDR3 spans 15 residues. The chain's CDR3 is CASSLVRQAQETQYF. In nucleotides, the CDR3 is TGTGCCAGCAGCTTAGTGCGACAGGCTCAAGAGACCCAGTACTTC.

The chain links TRBV5-4 to TRBJ1-1; TRBD1 matches at 11 bases. This CDR3 contains 15 residues. J was trimmed by 4 bases and V by 4 bases; bases with no gene match: 6. The germline V gene has CDR1 SGHNT and CDR2 YYREEE (reference sequence). CDR3 nucleotides: TGTGCCAGCAGCACTAGGGGGACAGGGGGCACTGAAGCTTTCTTT. Amino acids: CASSTRGTGGTEAFF.

The V call is TRBV28, the J call TRBJ1-1; the D gene is possibly TRBD1 (6 bases). Germline loops: CDR1 MDHEN, CDR2 SYDVKM. The CDR3 sequence is 13 residues long. Trimming cost V 6 bases and J 5 bases, with 13 bases left between them. For the CDR3, the DNA is TGTGCCAGCAGCCCCACCGGGACAACTGAAGCTTTCTTT. This sequence encodes CASSPTGTTEAFF.

The V call is TRBV2, the J call TRBJ2-5; D is perhaps TRBD2 (6 bases). The CDR3 covers 14 residues. Germline values: CDR1 SNHLY, CDR2 FYNNEI. Trimming took 4 bases from V and 5 from J, leaving 14 bases between them. The CDR3 DNA reads as TGTGCCAGCAGTGTCGGGGGTCGGTGGGAGACCCAGTACTTC. This codes for CASSVGGRWETQYF.

This chain connects TRBV5-1 to TRBJ1-1, with 8 bases fitting TRBD1. With 4 bases clipped from V and 3 bases from J, the junction kept 8 bases outside the gene matches. Germline lookup yields CDR1 SGHRS and CDR2 YFSETQ. This CDR3 is built from 15 residues. Written as DNA, the CDR3 is TGCGCCAGCAGCCACTCGACAGGGGTGGACACTGAAGCTTTCTTT. Amino acids: CASSHSTGVDTEAFF.

This chain links TRBV2 with TRBJ1-1; D not certain. The V gene's germline CDR1 is SNHLY and CDR2 FYNNEI. Deletions cut 10 bases from V and 0 bases from J, with 9 bases between. The CDR3 is 12 amino acids. The CDR3 loop is CATKRVNTEAFF. The DNA of the CDR3 is TGTGCCACCAAACGAGTGAACACTGAAGCTTTCTTT.

The chain carries TRBV2 and TRBJ1-2; 8 bases agree with TRBD1. The germline V gene has CDR1 SNHLY and CDR2 FYNNEI. Trimming took 2 bases from V and 4 from J; bases not matched to a gene: 12. The CDR3 contains 17 residues. CDR3 coding DNA: TGTGCCAGCAGTGAAAGAGCCAGGGGGCGACCCATCTATGGCTACACCTTC. This codes for CASSERARGRPIYGYTF.

This clone was seen just once. The chain joins TRBV6-6 to TRBJ2-7; D is unresolved. Deletions cut 5 bases from V and 0 bases from J, with 8 bases between. The CDR3 is 13 amino acids. Germline CDR1 MNHNY, CDR2 SVGAGI (reference sequence). The CDR3 region is CASSPEDSYEQYV. The CDR3 nucleotides are TGTGCCAGCAGTCCCGAAGACTCCTACGAGCAGTACGTC.

The rearrangement joins TRBV5-1 to TRBJ2-7; no clear D gene. CDR1 SGHRS and CDR2 YFSETQ come from the germline V gene. The CDR3 contains 14 residues. Deletions cut 1 base from V and 0 bases from J, with 8 bases between. CDR3 in DNA: TGCGCCAGCAGCTTGACAGCCTCCTCCTACGAGCAGTACTTC. It codes for CASSLTASSYEQYF.

This clone was detected a few times. The chain combines TRBV28 with TRBJ2-1; 9 positions match TRBD1. V was clipped by 4 bases and J by 0 bases; unmatched bases: 13. The CDR3 contains 19 residues. Germline V gene data show CDR1 as MDHEN and CDR2 as SYDVKM. The CDR3 is CASSSRTGEAGSSYNEQFF. The CDR3 coding sequence is TGTGCCAGCAGTTCTCGGACAGGGGAGGCGGGGAGCTCCTACAATGAGCAGTTCTTC.

CDR3 residues: CASSSVRVGGELFF. The CDR3 DNA is TGTGCCAGCAGCTCGGTTCGGGTGGGCGGGGAGCTGTTTTTT. The chain uses TRBV11-3 and TRBJ2-2; D not certain. Germline values: CDR1 SGHNT, CDR2 YENEEA. The ends were cut back, 4 bases at V and 7 bases at J, with 13 bases in the middle. This CDR3 spans 14 amino acids.